Listed here are 10 T cell receptor beta chains from one sample, sequenced in a study of blood T cell repertoires in COVID-19. The protocol was immunoSEQ multiplex PCR, while the TCRdb copy is restricted to in-frame clones and leaves out a portion. The sample includes about 160,000 clones, 84% of them seen just once. Sequenced sample: peripheral blood. The receptors come from a man aged 65 to 79 with acute or convalescent COVID-19.

The chain joins TRBV6-5 to TRBJ2-3; D remains ambiguous. This CDR3 has 12 residues. Looked up from germline, CDR1 is MNHEY and CDR2 is SVGAGI. V shed 6 bases and J shed 4 bases, with 8 bases lying between them. The CDR3 sequence: CASSTVADTQYF. The CDR3 DNA reads as TGTGCCAGCAGCACAGTGGCAGATACGCAGTATTTT.

The chain joins TRBV18 to TRBJ2-1; the D gene is possibly TRBD1 (7 bases). The V gene lost 6 bases and the J gene lost 7 bases, with 19 bases spanning the gap. The CDR3 consists of 15 residues. Germline-derived CDR1 and CDR2 are KGHSH and LQKENI. The CDR3: CASSRDPTGTNEQFF. The DNA of the CDR3 is TGTGCCAGCTCGCGGGACCCGACAGGGACTAATGAGCAGTTCTTC.

The genes are TRBV7-9 and TRBJ1-2; no clear D. This CDR3 region has 14 residues. V lost 1 base, J lost 1 base, and 7 bases lay in between. CDR1 and CDR2 from the germline V gene are SEHNR and FQNEAQ (reference sequence). CDR3: CASSLGQLNYGYTF. In DNA, the CDR3 is TGTGCCAGCAGCTTAGGCCAACTTAACTATGGCTACACCTTC.

The chain uses TRBV5-1 and TRBJ2-5; 8 nucleotides align to TRBD1. CDR1 and CDR2 from the germline V gene are SGHRS and YFSETQ. The CDR3 runs 14 residues. Trimming cost V 4 bases and J 2 bases; bases outside gene matches: 4. CDR3 nucleotides: TGCGCCAGCAGCGTGGGACAGGCTCAAGAGACCCAGTACTTC. This translates into CASSVGQAQETQYF.

The J gene is TRBJ1-6, the V gene TRBV6-5; D is uncertain. Germline loops: CDR1 MNHEY, CDR2 SVGAGI. The CDR3 consists of 13 residues. V lost 5 bases and J lost 6, with 8 bases in between. The CDR3 loop is CASSIPGNSPLHF. The CDR3 DNA follows: TGTGCCAGCAGTATCCCCGGTAATTCACCCCTCCACTTT.

The gene calls are TRBV5-3 and TRBJ2-7, with no clear D. TRBV5-3 qualifies as an ORF whose function is uncertain. Between the trimmed V and J ends, which lost 0 bases and 0 bases, there was a span of 19 bases. The length of the CDR3 is 18 residues. CDR3 loop: CARSLARRRKFGSYEQYF. The CDR3 DNA is TGTGCCAGAAGCTTGGCACGGAGAAGGAAATTTGGCTCCTACGAGCAGTACTTC.

The chain combines TRBV6-6 with TRBJ1-1; 7 nucleotides agree with TRBD1. This CDR3 region has 11 residues. V lost 6 bases and J lost 10; bases outside the gene matches: 5. Germline V gene sequence: CDR1 MNHNY, CDR2 SVGAGI (reference sequence). CDR3 bases: TGTGCCAGCAGCCCGAGGGACAGAGCTTTCTTT. Translation: CASSPRDRAFF.

There are a few counts of this clone. The chain carries TRBV23-1 and TRBJ2-7, with D perhaps TRBD1 (6 bases). TRBV23-1 qualifies as an ORF whose function is uncertain. The CDR3 length is 15 residues. V was clipped by 0 bases and J by 6 bases, with 15 bases between them. The CDR3 protein is CASSQSRDTEREQYF. CDR3 DNA sequence: TGCGCCAGCAGTCAATCGAGGGACACCGAACGCGAGCAGTACTTC.

The chain joins TRBV7-9 to TRBJ2-7, with D tentatively TRBD2 (7 bases). This CDR3 has 16 amino acids. Trimming removed 8 bases from V and 6 bases from J, with 26 bases in between. From germline, CDR1 is SEHNR and CDR2 FQNEAQ (reference sequence). The CDR3 sequence: CASSLGGGGSLREQYF. The CDR3 nucleotides are TGTGCCAGCTCCCTCGGAGGGGGGGGGTCCCTTCGCGAGCAGTACTTC.

This clone was recorded many times. The chain combines TRBV5-6 with TRBJ2-7; the D gene is possibly TRBD1 (5 bases). Germline CDR1 and CDR2: SGHDT and YYEEEE. Trimming took 4 bases from V and 4 from J, leaving 15 bases between them. The CDR3 sequence is 14 residues long. The CDR3 protein is CASSQGPLLYEQYF. The CDR3 DNA reads as TGTGCCAGCAGCCAGGGTCCCTTATTGTACGAGCAGTACTTC.